This entry describes one T cell receptor (beta chain). Its specificity is unknown. The sample originates from a study of shared clonotypes between healthy human individuals. Study observations and caveats: The four-donor shared clonotypes exceeded non-shared clonotypes in generation probability, with non-shared ones scoring lower. Across subsets, estimated richness was generally greater for naive than for memory populations.

Profiling relied on immunoSEQ multiplex PCR, and the TCRdb table lists in-frame clones only, not all of them. The table includes 1,500,000 or so clones, roughly 97% detected once. Germline V gene sequence: CDR1 LNHDA, CDR2 SQIVND (reference sequence). Trimming left V 6 bases short and J 7 bases short, with 9 bases between. The CDR3 spans 11 residues. The rearrangement links TRBV19 to TRBJ1-1, with a tentative D call TRBD1 (6 bases). The receptor was isolated from a man under 40 in good health. What was sequenced was naive CD4+ T cells sorted from blood. Subset denoted: CD45RA+ positively selected. In DNA, the CDR3 is TGTGCCAGTAGAAGGACAGTTGAAGCTTTCTTT. Its translation: CASRRTVEAFF.